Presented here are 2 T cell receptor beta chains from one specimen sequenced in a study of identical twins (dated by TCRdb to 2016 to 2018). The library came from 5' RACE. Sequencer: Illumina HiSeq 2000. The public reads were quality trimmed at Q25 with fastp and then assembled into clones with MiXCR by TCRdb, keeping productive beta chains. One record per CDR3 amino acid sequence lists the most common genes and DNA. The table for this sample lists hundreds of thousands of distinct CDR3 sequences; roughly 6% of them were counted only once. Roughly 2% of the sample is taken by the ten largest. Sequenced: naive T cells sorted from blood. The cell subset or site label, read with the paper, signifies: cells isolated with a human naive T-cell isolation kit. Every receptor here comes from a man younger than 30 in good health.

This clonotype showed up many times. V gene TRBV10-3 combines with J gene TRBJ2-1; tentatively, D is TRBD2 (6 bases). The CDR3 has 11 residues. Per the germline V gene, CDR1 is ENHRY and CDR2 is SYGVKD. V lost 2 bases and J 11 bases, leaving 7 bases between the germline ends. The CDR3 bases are TGTGCCATCAGTGAGGGGACTCAGCAGTTCTTC. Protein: CAISEGTQQFF.

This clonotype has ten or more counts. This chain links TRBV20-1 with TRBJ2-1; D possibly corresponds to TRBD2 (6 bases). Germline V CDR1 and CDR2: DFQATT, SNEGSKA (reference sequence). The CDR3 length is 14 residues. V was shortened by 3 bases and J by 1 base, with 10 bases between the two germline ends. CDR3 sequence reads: CSASYGSSYNEQFF. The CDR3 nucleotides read TGCAGTGCTAGCTACGGGAGTTCCTACAATGAGCAGTTCTTC.